Listed below are T cell receptor beta chains from one sample, sequenced in a study of blood T cell repertoires in COVID-19. Libraries were prepared by immunoSEQ multiplex PCR; TCRdb keeps only in-frame clonotypes and omits some of them. The sample contains some 250,000 clones, around 88% of which appear only once. The sequencing sample was made of PBMCs or T cells enriched from blood (not recorded which). Receptors originate from a man aged 35-49 years who had recovered from COVID-19. CDR3s include the opening cysteine and the closing phenylalanine or tryptophan. A D gene is named only where the DNA matches it firmly. Clone size appears in some rows only: once, few, many, or a class for an expanded clone.

v_gene	len	d_gene	j_gene	abundance	CDR3nt	CDR3aa
TRBV10-2	13	TRBD2	TRBJ2-5	.	TGCGCCAGCAAGGCGGGGGGGAGGGAGACCCAGTACTTC	CASKAGGRETQYF
TRBV27	14	.	TRBJ2-1	.	TGTGCCAGCAGTTTATTCGGGACTCAAAATGAGCAGTTCTTC	CASSLFGTQNEQFF
TRBV5-1	14	.	TRBJ2-1	.	TGCGCCAGCAGCTTGGACAGTTCCTACAATGAGCAGTTCTTC	CASSLDSSYNEQFF
TRBV11-2	14	.	TRBJ2-7	few	TGTGCCAGCAGCTTAATGGGCAGCTCCTACGAGCAGTACTTC	CASSLMGSSYEQYF
TRBV12-3/TRBV12-4	12	TRBD2	TRBJ2-1	.	TGTGCCAGCCGGGAGGTGGGGAATGAGCAGTTCTTC	CASREVGNEQFF
TRBV3-1/TRBV3-2	14	.	TRBJ1-3	.	TGTGCCAGCAGATACGGACAGTCCGGAAACACCATATATTTT	CASRYGQSGNTIYF
TRBV11-3	20	TRBD2	TRBJ2-3	.	TGTGCCAGCAGCTTTGTTCCGGGACTAGACCTTACTTATAACACAGATACGCAGTATTTT	CASSFVPGLDLTYNTDTQYF
TRBV3-1/TRBV3-2	16	.	TRBJ2-4	.	TGTGCCAGCAGCCCGATGGTGGGGGCGTTCAGTAGCATTCAGTACTTC	CASSPMVGAFSSIQYF
TRBV27	15	TRBD1	TRBJ2-7	.	TGTGCCAGCAGTAAAGACAGGGGGAGCTCCTACGAGCAGTACTTC	CASSKDRGSSYEQYF
TRBV2	15	.	TRBJ2-7	.	TGTGCCAGCAGCCCCGCAGGGGGGCTTTCCTACGAGCAGTACTTC	CASSPAGGLSYEQYF
TRBV19	15	TRBD2	TRBJ2-7	once	TGTGCCAGTAGTAGGTGGACTAGCGAACCCTACGAGCAGTACTTC	CASSRWTSEPYEQYF
TRBV7-9	14	TRBD1	TRBJ2-1	.	TGTGCCAGCAGCTTAAGGGGGCGTTACAATGAGCAGTTCTTC	CASSLRGRYNEQFF
TRBV27	16	TRBD2	TRBJ2-2	few	TGTGCCAGCAGTCCTCTAGCGGGAGATGGTTCCGGGGAGCTGTTTTTT	CASSPLAGDGSGELFF
TRBV18	17	TRBD1	TRBJ1-2	once	TGTGCCAGCTCACCTGGGGACAGGGGGGAAAAGACCTATGGCTACACCTTC	CASSPGDRGEKTYGYTF
TRBV12-3/TRBV12-4	13	.	TRBJ2-5	.	TGTGCCAGCAGCTACGACTACCAAGAGACCCAGTACTTC	CASSYDYQETQYF
TRBV28	16	TRBD2	TRBJ2-7	.	TGTGCCAGCAGTGCGACTAGCGGGATAGCTCCCTCCGAGCAGTACTTC	CASSATSGIAPSEQYF
TRBV5-1	14	TRBD2	TRBJ2-5	.	TGCGCCAGCAGCTTGGGCGGGGGGGCAGAGACCCAGTACTTC	CASSLGGGAETQYF
TRBV20-1	12	.	TRBJ1-6	.	TGCAGTGCTAGTCCAACGGGTTCACCCCTCCACTTT	CSASPTGSPLHF
TRBV6-2/TRBV6-3	15	TRBD2	TRBJ2-5	many	TGTGCCAGCAGTCCGACTAGCGGGGGGGCAGAGACCCAGTACTTC	CASSPTSGGAETQYF
TRBV6-1	16	TRBD1	TRBJ1-2	.	TGTGCCAGCAGTGAAGGGTGGGACAGGGGAAGGGATGGCTACACCTTC	CASSEGWDRGRDGYTF
TRBV19	13	TRBD1	TRBJ1-1	.	TGTGCCAGTAGGGGACAGGGGAACACTGAAGCTTTCTTT	CASRGQGNTEAFF
TRBV3-1/TRBV3-2	14	.	TRBJ1-2	.	TGTGCCAGCAGCCAAGAGGGCAGGGTACATGGCTACACCTTC	CASSQEGRVHGYTF
TRBV13	15	TRBD1	TRBJ2-7	.	TGTGCCAGCAGCCCAGGACAGGGAGAAACCTACGGGCAGTACTTC	CASSPGQGETYGQYF
TRBV7-9	14	TRBD1	TRBJ1-1	.	TGTGCCAGCAGCTCTTGGGACAGCTTCACTGAAGCTTTCTTT	CASSSWDSFTEAFF
TRBV28	17	TRBD1	TRBJ2-2	many	TGTGCCAGCAGTTCACCTCCGGGACAGATGAACACCGGGGAGCTGTTTTTT	CASSSPPGQMNTGELFF
TRBV5-4	17	TRBD2	TRBJ2-1	few	TGTGCCAGCAGCTCGGCTCCCGCGGGACTAGCGATAAAACGAGAGTTCTTC	CASSSAPAGLAIKREFF
TRBV12-3/TRBV12-4	11	.	TRBJ1-1	once	TGTGCCACCCTCGGGGGACCTGAAGCTTTCTTT	CATLGGPEAFF
TRBV5-4	13	.	TRBJ2-1	.	TGTGCCAGCAGCCGCGGGTCCTACAATGAGCAGTTCTTC	CASSRGSYNEQFF
TRBV6-4	21	TRBD1	TRBJ1-5	.	TGTGCCAGCAGTGACTCGAACTTCAGGGACAGGGGCGACAATAGCAATCAGCCCCAGCATTTT	CASSDSNFRDRGDNSNQPQHF
TRBV7-9	15	TRBD1	TRBJ1-1	.	TGTGCCAGCAGCTTAGTCGATGGTGGGACAGGAGGAGCTTTCTTT	CASSLVDGGTGGAFF
TRBV9	13	TRBD1	TRBJ1-2	few	TGTGCCAGCAGCGCAGGGACAGTCCAAGGCTACACCTTC	CASSAGTVQGYTF